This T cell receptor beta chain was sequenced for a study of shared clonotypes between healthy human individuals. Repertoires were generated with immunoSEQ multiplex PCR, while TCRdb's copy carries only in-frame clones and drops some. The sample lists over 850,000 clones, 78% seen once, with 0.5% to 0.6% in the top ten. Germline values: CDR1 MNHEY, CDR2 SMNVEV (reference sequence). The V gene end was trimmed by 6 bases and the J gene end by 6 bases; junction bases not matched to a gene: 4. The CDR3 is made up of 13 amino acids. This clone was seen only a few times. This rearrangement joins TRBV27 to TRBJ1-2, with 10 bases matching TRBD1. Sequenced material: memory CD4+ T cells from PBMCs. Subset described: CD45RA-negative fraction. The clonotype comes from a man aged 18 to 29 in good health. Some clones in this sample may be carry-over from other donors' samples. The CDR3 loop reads CASRGTGENGYTF. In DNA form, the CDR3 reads TGTGCCAGCAGGGGGACAGGGGAGAATGGCTACACCTTC.